These 9 T cell receptor beta chains were sequenced from one sample in a study of blood T cell repertoires in COVID-19. Repertoires were generated with immunoSEQ multiplex PCR, while TCRdb's copy carries only in-frame clones and drops some. The data contain a few hundred thousand clones, 80% to 90% of them singletons. What was sequenced was peripheral blood. The origin of the receptors is a woman in her 30s with active or convalescent COVID-19.

V usage is TRBV4-2 and J usage is TRBJ2-2, with TRBD2 identical over 16 bases. The CDR3 extends over 20 amino acids. Unmatched junction bases numbered 11, after V lost 0 bases and J lost 7 bases. The germline V gene encodes CDR1 LGHNA and CDR2 YNFKEQ. The CDR3 DNA sequence: TGTGCCAGCAGCCAAGACGCCGGGACTAGCGGGGGGGCCGAGCACGGGGAGCTGTTTTTT. As protein: CASSQDAGTSGGAEHGELFF.

This chain links TRBV5-1 with TRBJ2-3, with 14 nucleotides matching TRBD2. Germline CDR1 reads SGHRS; CDR2 reads YFSETQ. After removal of 4 bases from V and 1 base from J, the junction contained 8 bases not matched to a gene. This CDR3 comprises 18 residues. The CDR3 reads CASSPRTSGGLGTDTQYF. In DNA form, the CDR3 reads TGCGCCAGCAGCCCCCGGACTAGCGGGGGGCTCGGCACAGATACGCAGTATTTT. Together with reference TRBV5-1 and TRBJ2-3, the CDR3 gives the full variable domain: KAGVTQTPRYLIKTRGQQVTLSCSPISGHRSVSWYQQTPGQGLQFLFEYFSETQRNKGNFPGRFSGRQFSNSRSEMNVSTLELGDSALYLCASSPRTSGGLGTDTQYFGPGTRLTVL.

The rearrangement joins TRBV7-8 to TRBJ2-5, with D maybe TRBD1 (5 bases). CDR1 and CDR2 (germline): SGHVS, FQNEAQ. Trimming shortened V by 1 base and J by 4 bases, and 7 bases separated the two germline ends. The CDR3 sequence is 13 residues long. CDR3 in DNA: TGTGCCAGCAGCTTAGTAGGGGTAGAGACCCAGTACTTC. Its protein is CASSLVGVETQYF.

The CDR3 loop is CASSFHTGNTIYF. The DNA of the CDR3 is TGTGCCAGCAGCTTCCACACAGGAAACACCATATATTTT. The chain is built from TRBV3-1 (or the pseudogene TRBV3-2) and TRBJ1-3; D is uncertain. CDR3 length: 13 residues. The V gene's germline CDR1 is LGHDT and CDR2 YNNKEL (reference sequence). V was cut by 5 bases and J by 4 bases, with 9 bases left in between.

This chain joins TRBV7-2 and TRBJ2-3; perhaps TRBD2 as D (5 bases). V gave up 3 bases and J gave up 5 bases, with 24 bases separating them. This CDR3 is 18 amino acids long. Germline V gene lookup returns CDR1 SGHTA and CDR2 FQGNSA. The DNA of the CDR3 is TGTGCCAGCAGCTTTGACGCGCGGGTTCCACCCCCTCTAGATACGCAGTATTTT. Protein: CASSFDARVPPPLDTQYF.

This chain links TRBV24-1 with TRBJ2-6, with D possibly TRBD2 on 6 matching bases. The CDR3 has 16 amino acids. Trimming left V 6 bases short and J 0 bases short, with 11 bases between. Germline V gene sequence: CDR1 KGHDR, CDR2 SFDVKD. CDR3: CATSRGGASGANVLTF. Here the CDR3 DNA reads TGTGCCACCAGTAGAGGAGGGGCCTCTGGGGCCAACGTCCTGACTTTC.

This chain joins TRBV11-2 and TRBJ2-5, with D perhaps matching TRBD2 (6 bases). V was trimmed by 5 bases and J by 4 bases, leaving 17 bases between them. The germline gives CDR1 SGHAT, CDR2 FQNNGV. The CDR3 totals 15 residues. The CDR3 DNA reads TGTGCCAGCAGCCAAACCGGGACTGGGGGAGAGACCCAGTACTTC. This sequence encodes CASSQTGTGGETQYF.

V is TRBV10-3 and J is TRBJ1-2; TRBD1 matches 7 bases. This CDR3 spans 13 amino acids. The germline CDR1 and CDR2 sequences are ENHRY and SYGVKD. With V trimmed by 7 bases and J by 6 bases, 8 bases remained unmatched. CDR3 nucleotides: TGTGCCATCAATAGACAGGGCGCCAATGGCTACACCTTC. It codes for CAINRQGANGYTF.

This chain uses TRBV3-1 (or the pseudogene TRBV3-2) with TRBJ2-5; 13 bases align to TRBD2. Germline V gene sequence: CDR1 LGHDT, CDR2 YNNKEL (reference sequence). CDR3 length: 15 amino acids. J gave up 5 bases and V 4 bases, and 4 bases lay outside the gene matches. The CDR3 bases are TGTGCCAGCAGCCTGGGACTAGCGGGACGGGAGACCCAGTACTTC. This codes for CASSLGLAGRETQYF.